The 30 T cell receptor beta chains reported below all come from one sample, sequenced in a study of T cells in women clearing cervical HPV infection. Sequencing used immunoSEQ multiplex PCR; TCRdb keeps in-frame clones, though not all of them. Recorded for this sample: about 30,000 clones. Sequencing was carried out using blood buffy coat. These TCRs come from a woman between 18 and 70 years old with a cervical HPV16 infection that either progressed to CIN3+ or cleared (not recorded which).

Points on this clone: The read ends 3 residues before the CDR3 terminus; that terminus is restored from the germline J gene. J is TRBJ1-5 and V is TRBV11-2; D unclear. Germline loops: CDR1 SGHAT, CDR2 FQNNGV. V was trimmed by 0 bases and J by 4 bases, leaving 7 bases between them. This CDR3 contains 14 residues. The DNA read from the CDR3 is TGTGCCAGCAGCTTAGATCAATTGAATCAGCCC. Translated, it gives CASSLDQLNQP. The whole CDR3 region reads CASSLDQLNQPQHF.

A note on this clone: The read finishes 3 residues shy of the CDR3 end, and the germline J gene is used to complete it. The chain uses TRBV7-2 and TRBJ2-3; 7 nucleotides agree with TRBD2. This CDR3 has 12 amino acids. V lost 8 bases, J lost 4 bases, and 3 bases stayed unmatched. Looked up from germline, CDR1 is SGHTA and CDR2 is FQGNSA. The CDR3 loop reads CASGAGPDTQYF. CDR3 DNA, as far as it was read: TGTGCCAGCGGAGCGGGGCCAGATACG.

Remarks on this clone: The CDR3 end falls 3 residues outside the read, so it is completed with the germline J gene. The V call is TRBV2, the J call TRBJ2-2; TRBD2 agrees at 11 bases. This CDR3 is built from 16 residues. Trimming at V came to 8 bases and at J to 0 bases, leaving 5 bases not matched to a gene. CDR1 SNHLY and CDR2 FYNNEI come from the germline V gene. The part of the CDR3 DNA that was read is TGTGCCAGCGAACTAGCGGGGGCCACGAACACCGGGGAG. Translated, it gives CASELAGATNTGE. The CDR3 reads in full as CASELAGATNTGELFF.

About this clone: The CDR3 end falls 3 residues outside the read, so it is completed with the germline J gene. The V gene is TRBV5-4, the J gene TRBJ2-5, with a possible D match to TRBD2 (5 bases). The CDR3 runs to 13 residues. From germline, CDR1 is SGHNT and CDR2 YYREEE (reference sequence). Trimming pared 4 bases from V and 5 bases from J, leaving 12 bases between. The part of the CDR3 DNA that was read is TGTGCCAGCAGCGACTGGACTCAGGAGACC. Its protein product is CASSDWTQET. The complete CDR3 protein is CASSDWTQETQYF.

Remarks on this clone: The read terminates 3 residues ahead of where the CDR3 ends, so the germline J gene completes it. V and J are TRBV7-2 and TRBJ1-5; no reliable D call. The CDR3 is 14 residues long. Germline CDR1 reads SGHTA; CDR2 reads FQGNSA. The V end lost 5 bases, the J end lost 6 bases, and 14 bases lay between the germline ends. The CDR3: CASSPKGGLQPQHF. CDR3 bases read: TGTGCCAGCAGCCCAAAGGGTGGACTTCAGCCC.

Partial CDR3 DNA: TGTGCCAGCAGTTTTCGGTGGGTACGGGATCAGCCC. It encodes CASSFRWVRDQP. The full CDR3 is CASSFRWVRDQPQHF. V is TRBV28 and J is TRBJ1-5; no definite D call. The CDR3 is cut off 3 residues early in the read; its end comes from the germline J gene. The CDR3 has 15 residues. V was trimmed by 3 bases and J by 5 bases, leaving 14 bases between them. Germline V gene sequence: CDR1 MDHEN, CDR2 SYDVKM.

Concerning this clone: The read terminates 3 residues before the CDR3 end, so the remaining end is supplied by the germline J gene. The chain combines TRBV2 with TRBJ1-4; a possible D gene is TRBD1 (6 bases). With 2 bases removed from V and 7 bases from J, the gap between germline ends came to 14 bases. CDR3 length: 15 amino acids. Germline-derived CDR1 and CDR2 are SNHLY and FYNNEI. The chain's CDR3 is CASSEWAGVGEKLFF. The part of the CDR3 DNA that was read is TGTGCCAGCAGTGAATGGGCAGGGGTAGGTGAAAAA.

With regard to this clone: Read coverage stops 3 residues before the CDR3 terminus; the germline J gene supplies the remainder. The rearrangement links TRBV20-1 to TRBJ2-1; 14 nucleotides align to TRBD2. With V trimmed by 3 bases and J by 3 bases, 7 bases remained unmatched. The CDR3 has 17 amino acids. Germline V CDR1 and CDR2: DFQATT, SNEGSKA (reference sequence). Partial CDR3 DNA: TGCAGTGCTAGTCGGACTAGCGGGGGGCCCTACTACAATGAG. It specifies CSASRTSGGPYYNE. The full CDR3 reads CSASRTSGGPYYNEQFF.

This clone ranks as medium-sized in terms of frequency. Incomplete CDR3 DNA: TGTGCCTGGAGCCCCACAGGGTCGGAAAATTCACCC. It is translated as CAWSPTGSENSP. The CDR3 in full is CAWSPTGSENSPLHF. The rearrangement joins TRBV30 to TRBJ1-6; weak D call: TRBD1 (6 bases). The read finishes 3 residues shy of the CDR3 end, and the germline J gene is used to complete it. The CDR3 runs to 15 residues. Deletions cut 3 bases from V and 7 bases from J, with 16 bases between. Germline CDR1 and CDR2: GTSNPN and SVGIG (reference sequence).

Details on this clone: Coverage ceases 3 residues before the CDR3 finishes, and the germline J gene fills in the end. V and J are TRBV10-3 and TRBJ1-2; no definite D call. The CDR3 contains 14 residues. Germline V CDR1 and CDR2: ENHRY, SYGVKD. V gave up 0 bases and J gave up 6 bases, with 11 bases separating them. CDR3 bases read: TGTGCCATCAGTGAGTCAACCGGTCGAGATGGC. Translation: CAISESTGRDG. The complete CDR3 protein is CAISESTGRDGYTF.

Notes on this clone: The sequence runs out 3 residues before the end of the CDR3; the remainder is reconstructed from the germline J gene. The gene calls are TRBV2 and TRBJ1-6; the D is unclear. Trimming pared 6 bases from V and 8 bases from J, leaving 17 bases between. The CDR3 spans 15 residues. Germline-derived CDR1 and CDR2 are SNHLY and FYNNEI. The CDR3 DNA, read in part, is TGTGCCAGCAGCCCGCGAAGTCCGGGTGATTCACCC. Translation gives CASSPRSPGDSP. The full CDR3 protein is CASSPRSPGDSPLHF.

Worth noting for this clone: From the germline J gene comes the end of the CDR3, since the read stops 3 residues before it. V is TRBV19 and J is TRBJ1-5, with D possibly matching TRBD1 (6 bases). Germline values: CDR1 LNHDA, CDR2 SQIVND (reference sequence). The CDR3 consists of 13 residues. V was pared by 4 bases and J by 4 bases, with 8 bases between. CDR3 in amino acids: CASSKQGNQPQHF. The sequenced part of the CDR3 DNA is TGTGCCAGTAGTAAACAGGGAAATCAGCCC.

Concerning this clone itself: Read coverage stops 3 residues before the CDR3 terminus; the germline J gene supplies the remainder. The chain couples TRBV2 to TRBJ1-6, with 7 bases that match TRBD1. The germline CDR1 and CDR2 sequences are SNHLY and FYNNEI. The CDR3 has 13 amino acids. V gave up 9 bases and J gave up 7 bases; unmatched junction bases: 6. CDR3 protein: CASTDRANSPLHF. The sequenced part of the CDR3 DNA is TGTGCCAGTACCGACAGGGCGAATTCACCC.

A remark on this clone: The CDR3 end falls 3 residues outside the read, so it is completed with the germline J gene. The chain has TRBV6-1 and TRBJ2-7; 11 positions match TRBD2. V gave up 4 bases and J gave up 3 bases; unmatched junction bases: 5. The CDR3 extends over 15 amino acids. Germline lookup yields CDR1 MNHNS and CDR2 SASEGT. The covered CDR3 bases are TGTGCCAGCAGTGGGGGACTAGCGGAACTCTACGAG. Amino acids: CASSGGLAELYE. The whole CDR3 protein reads CASSGGLAELYEQYF.

About this clone: The CDR3 end falls 3 residues outside the read, so it is completed with the germline J gene. The chain employs TRBV28 and TRBJ2-7, with D unresolved. Trimming took 10 bases from V and 0 from J, leaving 19 bases between them. In germline, CDR1 is MDHEN, CDR2 SYDVKM. The CDR3 covers 15 residues. The CDR3 is CATQQRRSRSYEQYF. The covered CDR3 bases are TGTGCCACCCAACAACGGCGTAGCCGCTCCTACGAG.

Concerning this clone itself: With the read ending 3 residues before the CDR3 end, the germline J gene is used to fill in that end. V is TRBV5-1 and J is TRBJ1-1; TRBD1 agrees at 7 bases. Germline CDR1 and CDR2: SGHRS and YFSETQ. CDR3 length: 13 residues. With 4 bases clipped from V and 4 bases from J, the junction kept 4 bases outside the gene matches. CDR3 DNA (partial): TGCGCCAGCAGCCTCGGACAGGTCACTGAA. Translation gives CASSLGQVTE. The complete CDR3 protein is CASSLGQVTEAFF.

Of note for this clone: The CDR3 goes on 3 residues after the read ends, and that part is filled in from the germline J gene. This chain joins TRBV7-9 and TRBJ2-7; the D is unclear. This CDR3 contains 13 residues. Germline CDR1 and CDR2: SEHNR and FQNEAQ (reference sequence). Trimming left V 0 bases short and J 4 bases short, with 7 bases between. The chain's CDR3 is CASSLAKAYEQYF. The part of the CDR3 DNA that was read is TGTGCCAGCAGCTTAGCGAAGGCATACGAG.

With respect to this clone: The sequence runs out 3 residues before the end of the CDR3; the remainder is reconstructed from the germline J gene. V is TRBV11-2 and J is TRBJ2-7; D gene ambiguous. CDR1 is SGHAT, CDR2 FQNNGV, per germline. The CDR3 sequence is 14 residues long. V gave up 2 bases and J gave up 3 bases, with 11 bases separating them. This CDR3 reads CASSLSQAGYEQYF. The part of the CDR3 DNA that was read is TGTGCCAGCAGCTTATCCCAAGCAGGCTACGAG.

Turning to this clone: The missing CDR3 end, 3 residues past where the read stops, is filled in from the germline J gene. J is TRBJ1-1 and V is TRBV11-2; perhaps TRBD1 as D (5 bases). The CDR3 spans 14 residues. Germline V gene sequence: CDR1 SGHAT, CDR2 FQNNGV. The V end lost 2 bases, the J end lost 1 base, and 8 bases lay between the germline ends. Partial CDR3 DNA: TGTGCCAGCAGCTTACAGGGCGCGAACACTGAA. This codes for CASSLQGANTE. The whole CDR3 protein reads CASSLQGANTEAFF.

Note on this clone: The read terminates 3 residues before the CDR3 end, so the remaining end is supplied by the germline J gene. This chain links TRBV29-1 with TRBJ2-2, with 7 bases aligning to TRBD2. Germline CDR1 is SQVTM and CDR2 is ANQGSEA. J was trimmed by 7 bases and V by 0 bases; bases with no gene match: 5. This CDR3 comprises 14 residues. CDR3 in amino acids: CSVEDRLAGGELFF. CDR3 bases read: TGCAGCGTTGAAGATCGATTAGCGGGCGGGGAG.

The CDR3 protein is CASSHSSRGYSYDYTF. CDR3 DNA, as far as it was read: TGCGCCAGCAGTCATTCGTCCAGGGGCTACTCCTACGAC. The V call is TRBV23-1, the J call TRBJ1-2; D might be TRBD1 (6 bases). The read ends 3 residues shy of where the CDR3 ends; the end is completed using the germline J gene. TRBV23-1 carries the ORF label, with uncertain function. The CDR3 contains 16 residues.

With respect to this clone: Read sequence stops 3 residues before the CDR3 end, and the germline J gene provides the missing end. The V gene is TRBV10-3, the J gene TRBJ2-7; weak D call: TRBD2 (6 bases). Germline CDR1 ENHRY, CDR2 SYGVKD. The CDR3 spans 13 residues. Trimming took 10 bases from V and 2 from J, leaving 15 bases between them. The CDR3 here is CATSGDGPYEQYF. Partial CDR3 DNA: TGTGCCACTTCGGGGGACGGACCCTACGAG.

By frequency, this clone registers medium-sized. The read ends 3 residues before the CDR3 terminus; that terminus is restored from the germline J gene. The chain recombines TRBV7-2 with TRBJ2-4; TRBD1 is a possible D gene (5 bases). CDR1 and CDR2 from the germline V gene are SGHTA and FQGNSA. The CDR3 sequence is 14 residues long. V was cut by 3 bases and J by 4 bases, with 10 bases left in between. The CDR3 region is CASSFAGAKNIQYF. The CDR3 DNA, read in part, is TGTGCCAGCAGCTTTGCTGGGGCGAAAAACATT.

About this clone: The CDR3 end falls 3 residues outside the read, so it is completed with the germline J gene. The chain links TRBV20-1 to TRBJ2-1, with 8 bases that match TRBD2. Germline V lookup: CDR1 DFQATT, CDR2 SNEGSKA (reference sequence). CDR3 size: 14 residues. V lost 8 bases, J lost 6 bases, and 12 bases stayed unmatched. CDR3 sequence reads: CSFQSGTRSNEQFF. The CDR3 DNA, read in part, is TGCAGTTTTCAATCCGGGACTAGATCCAATGAG.

As concerns this clone: With the read ending 3 residues before the CDR3 end, the germline J gene is used to fill in that end. The chain couples TRBV19 to TRBJ1-5; D is uncertain. The CDR3 has 13 amino acids. The germline CDR1 and CDR2 sequences are LNHDA and SQIVND (reference sequence). V gave up 3 bases and J gave up 3 bases, with 6 bases separating them. CDR3: CASSMQSNQPQHF. CDR3 DNA, as far as it was read: TGTGCCAGTAGTATGCAGTCCAATCAGCCC.

As to this clone: Sequencing ends 3 residues short of the CDR3 end; the germline J gene provides the rest. The J gene is TRBJ2-7, the V gene TRBV19; D is unclear. V was clipped by 5 bases and J by 6 bases, with 14 bases between them. This CDR3 contains 13 residues. Germline V gene lookup returns CDR1 LNHDA and CDR2 SQIVND (reference sequence). The CDR3 is CASSPVIYSEQYF. Incomplete CDR3 DNA: TGTGCCAGTAGTCCGGTGATATACAGCGAG.

Details on this clone: The sequenced fragment ends 3 residues before the CDR3 boundary, so the rest is inferred from the germline J gene. The V call is TRBV19, the J call TRBJ1-1; weak D call: TRBD1 (5 bases). Germline values: CDR1 LNHDA, CDR2 SQIVND (reference sequence). This CDR3 contains 11 residues. The part of the CDR3 DNA that was read is TGTGCCAGTAGTTCTCGGACAGAA. It yields the protein CASSSRTE. The whole CDR3 sequence is CASSSRTEAFF.

To note about this clone: The CDR3 end is not reached by the read, which stops 3 residues before it; the germline J gene fills it in. This sequence joins TRBV2 and TRBJ2-5; 7 positions match TRBD1. This CDR3 has 13 amino acids. Per germline, CDR1 SNHLY and CDR2 FYNNEI. V gave up 5 bases and J gave up 1 base; unmatched junction bases: 1. The CDR3 sequence: CASSRDSQETQYF. The sequenced part of the CDR3 DNA is TGTGCCAGCAGTAGGGACAGCCAAGAGACC.

CDR3 amino acids: CASSFPGTYEQYF. The sequenced CDR3 bases are TGTGCCAGCAGCTTCCCAGGGACCTACGAG. This chain links TRBV5-4 with TRBJ2-7; maybe TRBD1 (5 bases). Sequencing ends 3 residues short of the CDR3 end; the germline J gene provides the rest. Germline CDR1 and CDR2: SGHNT and YYREEE (reference sequence). V was shortened by 2 bases and J by 2 bases, with 8 bases between the two germline ends. The CDR3 runs 13 residues.

With respect to this clone: With the read ending 3 residues before the CDR3 end, the germline J gene is used to fill in that end. J is TRBJ2-3 and V is TRBV12-3 or TRBV12-4; TRBD2 aligns across 10 bases. J lost 4 bases, V lost 7 bases, and 14 bases had no gene match. The length of the CDR3 is 17 residues. The sequenced CDR3 bases are TGTGCCAGCAATACTAAGCGGGGGGGTGTGTTGCCAGATACG. Its protein is CASNTKRGGVLPDT. From start to end, the CDR3 is CASNTKRGGVLPDTQYF.